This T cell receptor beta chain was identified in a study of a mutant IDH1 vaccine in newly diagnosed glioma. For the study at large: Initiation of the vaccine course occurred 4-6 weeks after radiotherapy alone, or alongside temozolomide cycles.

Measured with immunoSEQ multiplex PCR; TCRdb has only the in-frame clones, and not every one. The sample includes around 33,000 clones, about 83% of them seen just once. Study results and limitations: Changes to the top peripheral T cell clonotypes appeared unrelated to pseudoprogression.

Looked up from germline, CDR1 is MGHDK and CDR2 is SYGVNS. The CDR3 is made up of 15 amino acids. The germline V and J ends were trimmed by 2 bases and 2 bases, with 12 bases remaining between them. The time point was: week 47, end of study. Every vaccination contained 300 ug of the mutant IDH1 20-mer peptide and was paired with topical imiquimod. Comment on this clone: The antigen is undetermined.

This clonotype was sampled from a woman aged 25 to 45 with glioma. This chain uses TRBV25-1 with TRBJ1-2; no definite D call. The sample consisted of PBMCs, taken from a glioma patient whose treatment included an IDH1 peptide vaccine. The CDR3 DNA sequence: TGTGCCAGCAGTGAAGGCGGAGGGCCGAACTATGGCTACACCTTC. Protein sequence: CASSEGGGPNYGYTF.